The present entry profiles one T cell receptor beta chain with its context. Sequencing was performed with immunoSEQ multiplex PCR; in TCRdb, only in-frame clones are kept and a portion is missing. The table lists under 350,000 clones, 87% of them singletons, with 16% in the top ten. The data are from a study of shared clonotypes between healthy human individuals. With 1 base removed from V and 6 bases from J, the gap between germline ends came to 10 bases. The CDR3 contains 13 residues. CDR1 and CDR2 (germline): SGHTA, FQGTGA. J is TRBJ2-7 and V is TRBV7-3, with D possibly being TRBD1 (5 bases). This TCR came from a man aged 18 to 30 in good health. Specimen: memory CD8+ T cells sorted from blood. Subset indicated: CD45RO+ cells pooled with CCR7-negative TemRA cells. The CDR3 reads CASSLIQGAEQYF. The CDR3 DNA sequence: TGTGCCAGCAGCTTAATTCAGGGCGCCGAGCAGTACTTC. Drawing the rest from reference TRBV7-3 and TRBJ2-7, the complete variable domain is GAGVSQTPSNKVTEKGKYVELRCDPISGHTALYWYRQSLGQGPEFLIYFQGTGAADDSGLPNDRFFAVRPEGSVSTLKIQRTERGDSAVYLCASSLIQGAEQYFGPGTRLTVT.